Sequencing of this T cell receptor beta chain was carried out in a study of robustness of blood B and T cell sequencing (dated by TCRdb to 2016 to 2019). With respect to the entire study: The study aimed to determine how much peripheral blood is needed to reliably characterize an individual's TCRbeta and IgG repertoires. In each of the ten independently drawn blood samples, TCRbeta and IgG repertoires were quantified. As technical replicates, two replicate TCRbeta cDNA libraries were made from one shared RNA pool taken from a single 10 ml draw. Study-level results and caveats: Combining 3 or 4 tubes (about 26-40 ml blood) brought coverage of the top 10,000 TCRbeta clonotypes close to saturation. Immediate fractionation was required for EDTA tubes, so the use of EDTA tubes in multi-site collections was limited. A full plateau was not reached by TCRbeta rarefaction curves, suggesting under-sequencing or many low-abundance clonotypes. Overlap of rare TCRbeta clonotypes did not improve with pooling tubes, implying much larger blood volumes would be needed to capture them. The 1,000 most abundant TCRbeta clonotypes from the pooled draws were detected in every single 10 ml sample. Across technical replicate libraries, 94.8% of the top 10,000 TCRbeta clonotypes in one library were also found in the other. Evidence of cross-contamination, likely resulting from batch processing, was observed in one pair of TCRbeta libraries, and the UMI-sequence pairs shared between the two libraries were removed.

The method was PCR. The data were produced on an Illumina MiSeq. cDNA was made using SMARTScribe reverse transcriptase and a 5' template-switch oligo that added a universal priming site. A 12-nucleotide random unique molecular identifier (UMI) was carried by the template-switch oligo, and each cDNA molecule was tagged with this UMI. During reverse transcription, TCRbeta transcripts were targeted by chain-specific reverse primers. Uracil DNA glycosylase treatment removed residual template-switch adapters, and cDNA was purified with a Qiagen MinElute kit. For the first PCR, 23 cycles were run with KAPA HiFi HotStart ReadyMix and step-out primers, split across four 50 ul reactions. Before further amplification, first-round PCR products were gel-purified. Illumina Nextera adapters were attached in a second PCR of around 8 cycles, and the libraries were then purified and pooled. A 50-nucleotide 5' read captured the UMI barcode for each TCRbeta molecule. For the original study's pipeline: The MIGEC toolkit was used to group reads by UMI into consensus reads. Final reads were produced by merging forward and reverse consensus reads with PEAR. Identical UMI-sequence pairs shared across libraries were treated as cross-sample contamination and removed by a custom decontamination script. V(D)J assignment and CDR3 extraction were performed with MIGMAP, a wrapper around IgBLAST. TCR clonotypes were defined by identical V gene, J gene and CDR3 amino acid sequence, and CDR1 and CDR2 were left unsequenced. TCRdb reran the public reads through fastp at Q25 and MiXCR, keeping productive beta chains. Every CDR3 protein is listed once, alongside the most common genes and DNA of its rows. V and J calls and clone size were set by TCRdb, not the authors. The sample has more than 3,500 distinct CDR3 sequences on record, 50% of them singletons. The ten largest make up around 25% of the sample.

A few counts support this clonotype. No antigen is known for it. No base quality values were provided; no much bigger clone lies one nucleotide off. mRNA, which captures expressed receptors, was used instead of genomic DNA for quantification of TCRbeta repertoires. Leukocytes from the buffy coat were collected into Trizol, and RNA was extracted using the Direct-zol RNA MiniPrep Plus kit with no cell sorting. EDTA blood tubes were spun right away at 4 degrees C to separate plasma, buffy coat and red blood cells. A distance of 9 bases separates the germline ends of V and J, which lose 4 bases and 0 bases respectively. The CDR3, cysteine through phenylalanine, is 14 amino acids long. The DNA shown is the 42-base CDR3, in frame from base 1. CDR1 and CDR2 are drawn from the germline V gene (reference sequence): PRHDT, FYEKMQ.

Sequenced: peripheral blood. This receptor was identified in a human donor in good health. The chain employs TRBV13 and TRBJ1-1; the D gene lacks a confident call. This receptor carries the CDR3 CASSWRELNTEAFF. The bases read TGTGCCAGCAGCTGGCGGGAATTGAACACTGAAGCTTTCTTT.